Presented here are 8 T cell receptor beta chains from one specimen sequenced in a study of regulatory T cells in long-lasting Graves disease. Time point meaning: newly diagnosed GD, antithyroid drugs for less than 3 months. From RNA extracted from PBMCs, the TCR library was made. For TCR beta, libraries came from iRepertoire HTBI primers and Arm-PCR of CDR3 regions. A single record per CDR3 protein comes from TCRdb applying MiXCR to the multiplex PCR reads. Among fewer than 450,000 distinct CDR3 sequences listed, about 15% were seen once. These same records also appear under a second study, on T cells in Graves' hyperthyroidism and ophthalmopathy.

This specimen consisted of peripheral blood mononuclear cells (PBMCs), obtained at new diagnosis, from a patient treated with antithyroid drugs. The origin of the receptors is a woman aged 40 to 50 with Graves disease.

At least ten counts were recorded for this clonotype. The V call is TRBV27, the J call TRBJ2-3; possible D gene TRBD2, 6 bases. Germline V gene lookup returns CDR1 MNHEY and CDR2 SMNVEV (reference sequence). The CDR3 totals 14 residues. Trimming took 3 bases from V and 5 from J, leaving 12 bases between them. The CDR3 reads CASSFGLARDTQYF. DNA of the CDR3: TGTGCCAGCAGTTTTGGGCTAGCGCGAGATACGCAGTATTTT.

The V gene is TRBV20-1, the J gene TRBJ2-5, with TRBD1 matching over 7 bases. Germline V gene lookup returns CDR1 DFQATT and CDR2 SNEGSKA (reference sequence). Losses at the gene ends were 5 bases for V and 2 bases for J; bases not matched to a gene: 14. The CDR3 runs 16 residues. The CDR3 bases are TGCAGTGCTCAACAGAGGGGACAGACGATTCAAGAGACCCAGTACTTC. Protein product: CSAQQRGQTIQETQYF.

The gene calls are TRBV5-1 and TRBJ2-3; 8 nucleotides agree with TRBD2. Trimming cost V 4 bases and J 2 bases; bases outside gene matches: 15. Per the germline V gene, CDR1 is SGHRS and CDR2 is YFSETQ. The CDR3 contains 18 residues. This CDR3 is CASSPSRFTSGPTDTQYF. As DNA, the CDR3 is TGCGCCAGCAGCCCCTCTCGGTTCACTAGCGGTCCCACAGATACGCAGTATTTT.

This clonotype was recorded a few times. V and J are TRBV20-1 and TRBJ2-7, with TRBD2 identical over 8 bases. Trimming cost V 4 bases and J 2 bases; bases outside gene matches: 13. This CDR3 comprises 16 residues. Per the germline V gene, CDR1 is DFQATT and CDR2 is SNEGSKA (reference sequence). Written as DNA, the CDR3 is TGCAGTGCTATCGGGACTAGAGGAGATTCCACCTACGAGCAGTACTTC. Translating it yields CSAIGTRGDSTYEQYF.

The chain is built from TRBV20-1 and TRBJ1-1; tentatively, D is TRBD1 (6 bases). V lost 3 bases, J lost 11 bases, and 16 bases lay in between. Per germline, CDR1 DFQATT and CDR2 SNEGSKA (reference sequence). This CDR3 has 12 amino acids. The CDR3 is CSARSRGGVAFF. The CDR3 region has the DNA TGCAGTGCTAGGTCCAGGGGAGGGGTGGCTTTCTTT.

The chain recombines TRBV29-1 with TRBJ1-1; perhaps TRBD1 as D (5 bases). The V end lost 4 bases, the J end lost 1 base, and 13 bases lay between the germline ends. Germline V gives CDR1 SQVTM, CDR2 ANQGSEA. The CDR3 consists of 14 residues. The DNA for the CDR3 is TGCAGCGTTGGCCACCAGGGACCGAACACTGAAGCTTTCTTT. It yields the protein CSVGHQGPNTEAFF.

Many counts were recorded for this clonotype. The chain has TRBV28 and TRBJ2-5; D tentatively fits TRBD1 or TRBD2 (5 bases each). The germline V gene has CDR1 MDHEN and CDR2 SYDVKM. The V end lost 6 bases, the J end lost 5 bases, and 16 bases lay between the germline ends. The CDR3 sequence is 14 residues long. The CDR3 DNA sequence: TGTGCCAGCAGCTTGCAGGGAGTCGGGGAGACCCAGTACTTC. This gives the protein CASSLQGVGETQYF.

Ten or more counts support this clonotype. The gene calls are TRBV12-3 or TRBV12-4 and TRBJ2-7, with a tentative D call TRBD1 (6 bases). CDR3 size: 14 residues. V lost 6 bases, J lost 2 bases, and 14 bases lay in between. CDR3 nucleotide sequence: TGTGCCAGCAGCTCAGGGGACCCCGCCTACGAGCAGTACTTC. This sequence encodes CASSSGDPAYEQYF.